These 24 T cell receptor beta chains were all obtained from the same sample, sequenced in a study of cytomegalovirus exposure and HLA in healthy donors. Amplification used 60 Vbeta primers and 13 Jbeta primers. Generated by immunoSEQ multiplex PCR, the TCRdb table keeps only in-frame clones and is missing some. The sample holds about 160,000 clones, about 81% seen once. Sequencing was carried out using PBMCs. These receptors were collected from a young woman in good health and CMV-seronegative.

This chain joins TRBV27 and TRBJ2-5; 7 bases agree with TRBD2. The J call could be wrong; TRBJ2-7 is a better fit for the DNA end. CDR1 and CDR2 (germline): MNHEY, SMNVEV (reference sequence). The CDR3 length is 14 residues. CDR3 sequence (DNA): TGTGCCAGCAGTTTAGGGAGGGGATCCTACGAGCAGTACTTC. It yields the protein CASSLGRGSYEQYF.

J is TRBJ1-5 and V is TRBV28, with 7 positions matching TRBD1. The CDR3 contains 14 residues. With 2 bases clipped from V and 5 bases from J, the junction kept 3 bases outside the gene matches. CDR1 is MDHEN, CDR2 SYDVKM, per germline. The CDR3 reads CASSLGTDHQPQHF. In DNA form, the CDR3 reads TGTGCCAGCAGTTTAGGGACAGATCATCAGCCCCAGCATTTT.

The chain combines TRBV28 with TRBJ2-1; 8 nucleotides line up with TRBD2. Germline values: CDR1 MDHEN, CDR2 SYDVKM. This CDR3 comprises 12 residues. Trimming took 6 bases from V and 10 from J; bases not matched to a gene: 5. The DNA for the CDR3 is TGTGCCAGCAGCCTCAGCGGGAGCGAGCAGTTCTTC. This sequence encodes CASSLSGSEQFF.

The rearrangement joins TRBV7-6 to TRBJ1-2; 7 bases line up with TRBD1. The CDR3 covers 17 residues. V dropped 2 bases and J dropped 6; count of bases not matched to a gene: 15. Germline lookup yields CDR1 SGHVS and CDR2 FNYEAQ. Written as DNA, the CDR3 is TGTGCCAGCAGCTTAATCCCCCCTTCGACAGGGTTGGATGGCTACACCTTC. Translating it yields CASSLIPPSTGLDGYTF. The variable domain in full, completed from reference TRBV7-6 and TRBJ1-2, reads GAGVSQSPRYKVTKRGQDVALRCDPISGHVSLYWYRQALGQGPEFLTYFNYEAQQDKSGLPNDRFSAERPEGSISTLTIQRTEQRDSAMYRCASSLIPPSTGLDGYTFGSGTRLTVV.

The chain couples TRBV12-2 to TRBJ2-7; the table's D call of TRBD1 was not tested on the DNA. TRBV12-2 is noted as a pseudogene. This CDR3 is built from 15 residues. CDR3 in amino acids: CASRTPGHSLYEQYF. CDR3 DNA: TGTGCAAGTCGCACTCCGGGACACAGTCTCTACGAGCAGTACTTC.

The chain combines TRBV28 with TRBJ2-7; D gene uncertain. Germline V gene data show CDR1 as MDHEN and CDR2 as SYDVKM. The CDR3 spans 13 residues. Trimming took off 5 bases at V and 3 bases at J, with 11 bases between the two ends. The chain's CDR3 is CASSRVTVYEQYF. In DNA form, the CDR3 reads TGTGCCAGCAGTCGCGTCACGGTCTACGAGCAGTACTTC.

CDR3 in amino acids: CASSWWDNRETQYF. Here the CDR3 DNA reads TGTGCCAGCAGTTGGTGGGACAATAGAGAGACCCAGTACTTC. J is TRBJ2-5 and V is TRBV27, with D perhaps matching TRBD1 (6 bases). V lost 4 bases and J 4 bases, leaving 13 bases between the germline ends. Germline V CDR1 and CDR2: MNHEY, SMNVEV (reference sequence). The CDR3 contains 14 residues.

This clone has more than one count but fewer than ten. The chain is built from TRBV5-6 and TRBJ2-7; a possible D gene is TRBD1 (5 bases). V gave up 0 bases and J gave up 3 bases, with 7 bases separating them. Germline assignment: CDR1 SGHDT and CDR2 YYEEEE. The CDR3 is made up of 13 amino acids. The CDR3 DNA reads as TGTGCCAGCAGCTTGGCGACAGTCTACGAGCAGTACTTC. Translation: CASSLATVYEQYF.

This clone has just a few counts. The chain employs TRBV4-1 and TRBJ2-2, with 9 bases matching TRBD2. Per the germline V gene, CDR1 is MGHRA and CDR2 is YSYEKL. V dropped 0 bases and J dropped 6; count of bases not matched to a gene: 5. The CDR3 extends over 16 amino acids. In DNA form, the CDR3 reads TGCGCCAGCAGCCAAGAATGGCGGGAGGGCCCCGGGGAGCTGTTTTTT. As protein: CASSQEWREGPGELFF.

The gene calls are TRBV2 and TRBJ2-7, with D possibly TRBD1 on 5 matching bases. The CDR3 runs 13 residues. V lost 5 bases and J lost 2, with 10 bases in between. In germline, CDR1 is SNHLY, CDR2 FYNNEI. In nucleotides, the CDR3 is TGTGCCAGCAGTCGACAGATCCCCTACGAGCAGTACTTC. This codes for CASSRQIPYEQYF.

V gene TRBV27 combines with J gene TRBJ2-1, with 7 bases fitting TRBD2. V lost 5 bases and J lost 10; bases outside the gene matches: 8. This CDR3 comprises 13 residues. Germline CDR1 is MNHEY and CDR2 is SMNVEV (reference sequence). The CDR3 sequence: CASSHLTSNEQFF. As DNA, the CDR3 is TGTGCCAGCAGTCACCTGACTAGCAACGAGCAGTTCTTC.

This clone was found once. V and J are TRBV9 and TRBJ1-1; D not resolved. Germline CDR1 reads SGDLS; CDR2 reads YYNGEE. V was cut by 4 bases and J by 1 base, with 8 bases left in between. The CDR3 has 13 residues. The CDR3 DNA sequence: TGTGCCAGCAGCCAGAGGTCGAACACTGAAGCTTTCTTT. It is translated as CASSQRSNTEAFF.

The CDR3 spells CASSLAKSGRGAKNIQYF. In DNA form, the CDR3 reads TGTGCCAGCAGCTTGGCTAAGAGCGGGAGAGGAGCCAAAAACATTCAGTACTTC. The chain has TRBV7-2 and TRBJ2-4, with TRBD2 identical over 8 bases. The V gene end was trimmed by 3 bases and the J gene end by 0 bases; junction bases not matched to a gene: 10. The CDR3 is 18 amino acids. The germline V gene has CDR1 SGHTA and CDR2 FQGNSA.

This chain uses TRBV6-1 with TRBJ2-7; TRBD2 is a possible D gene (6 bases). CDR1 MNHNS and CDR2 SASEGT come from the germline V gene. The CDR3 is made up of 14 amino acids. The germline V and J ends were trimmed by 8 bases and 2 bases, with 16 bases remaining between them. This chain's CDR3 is CASSGFSGTYEQYF. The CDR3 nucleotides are TGTGCCAGCTCCGGGTTTAGCGGAACCTACGAGCAGTACTTC.

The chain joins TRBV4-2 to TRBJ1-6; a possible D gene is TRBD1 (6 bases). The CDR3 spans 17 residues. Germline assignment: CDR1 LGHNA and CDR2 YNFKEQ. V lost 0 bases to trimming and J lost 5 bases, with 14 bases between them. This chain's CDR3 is CASSQDVRGLDNSPLHF. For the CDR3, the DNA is TGTGCCAGCAGCCAAGATGTCAGGGGTCTTGATAATTCACCCCTCCACTTT.

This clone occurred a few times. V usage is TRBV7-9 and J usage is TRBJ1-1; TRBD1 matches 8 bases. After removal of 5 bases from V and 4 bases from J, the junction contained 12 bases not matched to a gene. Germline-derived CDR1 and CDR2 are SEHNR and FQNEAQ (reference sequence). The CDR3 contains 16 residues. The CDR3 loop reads CASSPATGEGRTEAFF. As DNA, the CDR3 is TGTGCCAGCAGCCCCGCGACAGGGGAGGGGCGCACTGAAGCTTTCTTT.

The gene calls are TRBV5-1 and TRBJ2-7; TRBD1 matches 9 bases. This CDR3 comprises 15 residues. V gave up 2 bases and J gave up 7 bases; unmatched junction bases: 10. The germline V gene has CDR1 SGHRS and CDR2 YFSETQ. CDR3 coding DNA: TGCGCCAGCAGCTTACCCGGGACAGGGATTGAAGAGCAGTACTTC. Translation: CASSLPGTGIEEQYF.

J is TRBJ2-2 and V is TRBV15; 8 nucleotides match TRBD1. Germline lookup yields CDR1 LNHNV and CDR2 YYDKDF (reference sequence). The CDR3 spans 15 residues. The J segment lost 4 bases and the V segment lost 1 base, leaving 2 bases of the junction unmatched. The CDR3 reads CATSRGTGGTGELFF. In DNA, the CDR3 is TGTGCCACCAGCAGAGGAACAGGGGGCACCGGGGAGCTGTTTTTT.

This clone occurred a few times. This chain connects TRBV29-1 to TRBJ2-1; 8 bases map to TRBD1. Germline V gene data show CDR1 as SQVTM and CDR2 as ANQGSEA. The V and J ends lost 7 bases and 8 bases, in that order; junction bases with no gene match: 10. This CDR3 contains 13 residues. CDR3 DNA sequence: TGCAGCGAAGAATCCGGGACAGGCGATGAGCAGTTCTTC. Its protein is CSEESGTGDEQFF.

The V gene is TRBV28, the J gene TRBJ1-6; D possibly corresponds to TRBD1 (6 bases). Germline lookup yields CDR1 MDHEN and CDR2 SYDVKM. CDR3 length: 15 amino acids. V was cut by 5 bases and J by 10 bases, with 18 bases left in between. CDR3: CASSHKTGSESPLHF. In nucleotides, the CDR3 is TGTGCCAGCAGTCATAAAACAGGGTCGGAGTCACCCCTCCACTTT.

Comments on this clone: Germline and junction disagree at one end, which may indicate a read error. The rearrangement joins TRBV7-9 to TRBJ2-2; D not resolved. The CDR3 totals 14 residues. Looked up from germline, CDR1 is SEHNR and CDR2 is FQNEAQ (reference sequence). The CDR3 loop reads CSSSRSRNTGELFF. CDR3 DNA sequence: TGTTCCAGCAGCCGGTCGAGGAACACCGGGGAGCTGTTTTTT.

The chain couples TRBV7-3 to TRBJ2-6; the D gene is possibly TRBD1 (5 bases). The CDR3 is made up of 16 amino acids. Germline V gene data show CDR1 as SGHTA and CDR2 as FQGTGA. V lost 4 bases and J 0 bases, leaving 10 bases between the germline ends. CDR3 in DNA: TGTGCCAGCAGCTACACAGGAGTCTCTGGGGCCAACGTCCTGACTTTC. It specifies CASSYTGVSGANVLTF. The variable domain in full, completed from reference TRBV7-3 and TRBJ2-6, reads GAGVSQTPSNKVTEKGKYVELRCDPISGHTALYWYRQSLGQGPEFLIYFQGTGAADDSGLPNDRFFAVRPEGSVSTLKIQRTERGDSAVYLCASSYTGVSGANVLTFGAGSRLTVL.

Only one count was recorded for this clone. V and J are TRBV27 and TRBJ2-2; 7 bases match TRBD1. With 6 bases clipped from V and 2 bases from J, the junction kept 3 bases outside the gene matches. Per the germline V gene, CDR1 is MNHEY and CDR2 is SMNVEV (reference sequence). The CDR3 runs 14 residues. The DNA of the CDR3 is TGTGCCAGCAGGGGACAGCTCAACACCGGGGAGCTGTTTTTT. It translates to CASRGQLNTGELFF.

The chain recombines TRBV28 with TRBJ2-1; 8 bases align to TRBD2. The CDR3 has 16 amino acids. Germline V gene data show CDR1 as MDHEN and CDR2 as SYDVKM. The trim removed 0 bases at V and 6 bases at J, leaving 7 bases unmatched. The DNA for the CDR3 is TGTGCCAGCAGTTTATGGGGAGCGGGAGACAGCAATGAGCAGTTCTTC. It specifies CASSLWGAGDSNEQFF.